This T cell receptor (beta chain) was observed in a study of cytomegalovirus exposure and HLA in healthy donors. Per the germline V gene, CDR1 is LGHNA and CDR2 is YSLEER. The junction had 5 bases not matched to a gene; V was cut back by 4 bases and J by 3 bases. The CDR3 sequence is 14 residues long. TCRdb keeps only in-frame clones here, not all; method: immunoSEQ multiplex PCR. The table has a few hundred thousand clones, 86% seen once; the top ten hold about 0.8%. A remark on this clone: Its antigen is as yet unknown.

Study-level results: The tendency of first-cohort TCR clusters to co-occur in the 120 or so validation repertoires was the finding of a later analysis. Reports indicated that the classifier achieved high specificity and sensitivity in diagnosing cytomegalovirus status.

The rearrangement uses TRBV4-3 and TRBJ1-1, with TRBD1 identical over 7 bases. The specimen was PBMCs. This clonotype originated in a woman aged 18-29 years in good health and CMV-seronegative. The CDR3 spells CASSRLGQDTEAFF. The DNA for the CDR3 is TGCGCCAGCAGCCGGCTCGGACAGGACACTGAAGCTTTCTTT.